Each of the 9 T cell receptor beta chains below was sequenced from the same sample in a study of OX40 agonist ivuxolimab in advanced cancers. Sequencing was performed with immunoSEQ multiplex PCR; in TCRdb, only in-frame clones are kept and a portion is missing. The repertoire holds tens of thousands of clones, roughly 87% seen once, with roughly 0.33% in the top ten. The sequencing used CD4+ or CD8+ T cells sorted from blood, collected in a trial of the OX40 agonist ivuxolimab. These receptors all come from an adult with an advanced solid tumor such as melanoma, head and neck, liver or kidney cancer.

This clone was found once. This CDR3 reads CASSRYLGQGASPLHF. DNA for the CDR3: TGTGCCAGCAGCCGATACTTGGGACAGGGGGCGTCACCCCTCCACTTT. V and J are TRBV7-9 and TRBJ1-6; 12 nucleotides align to TRBD1. Germline values: CDR1 SEHNR, CDR2 FQNEAQ (reference sequence). The CDR3 sequence is 16 residues long. With 5 bases clipped from V and 10 bases from J, the junction kept 9 bases outside the gene matches.

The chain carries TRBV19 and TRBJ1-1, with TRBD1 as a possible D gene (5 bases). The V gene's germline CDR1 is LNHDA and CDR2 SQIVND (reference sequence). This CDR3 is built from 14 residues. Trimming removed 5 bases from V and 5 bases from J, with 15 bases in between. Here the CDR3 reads CASSVTVEGTEAFF. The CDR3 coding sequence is TGTGCCAGTAGTGTGACAGTGGAGGGAACTGAAGCTTTCTTT.

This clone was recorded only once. The CDR3 is CASSRLLLGTTEAFF. In DNA form, the CDR3 reads TGCGCCAGCAGCCGATTGCTACTCGGGACCACTGAAGCTTTCTTT. The genes are TRBV4-3 and TRBJ1-1, with a weak D call TRBD1 (5 bases). V was cut by 4 bases and J by 4 bases, with 16 bases left in between. This CDR3 has 15 residues. Germline V CDR1 and CDR2: LGHNA, YSLEER.

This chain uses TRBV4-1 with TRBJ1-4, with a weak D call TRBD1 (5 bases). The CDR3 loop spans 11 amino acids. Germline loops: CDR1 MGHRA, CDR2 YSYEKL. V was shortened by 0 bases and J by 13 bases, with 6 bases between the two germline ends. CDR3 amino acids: CASSQEGRLFF. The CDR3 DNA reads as TGCGCCAGCAGCCAAGAGGGGCGACTGTTTTTT.

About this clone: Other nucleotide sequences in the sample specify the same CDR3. The CDR3 sequence is CASSSTSSYEQYF. As DNA, the CDR3 is TGTGCCAGCAGCTCGACTAGTTCTTACGAGCAGTACTTC. The chain carries TRBV7-2 and TRBJ2-7, with D possibly matching TRBD2 (6 bases). The germline gives CDR1 SGHTA, CDR2 FQGNSA. The CDR3 sequence is 13 residues long. The V gene lost 4 bases and the J gene lost 4 bases, with 11 bases spanning the gap.

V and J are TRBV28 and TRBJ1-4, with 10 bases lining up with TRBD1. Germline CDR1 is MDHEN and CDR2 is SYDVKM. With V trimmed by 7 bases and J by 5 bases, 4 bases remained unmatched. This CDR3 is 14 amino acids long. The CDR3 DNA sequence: TGTGCCAGCACTCCGGGACAGGGGAATGAAAAACTGTTTTTT. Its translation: CASTPGQGNEKLFF.

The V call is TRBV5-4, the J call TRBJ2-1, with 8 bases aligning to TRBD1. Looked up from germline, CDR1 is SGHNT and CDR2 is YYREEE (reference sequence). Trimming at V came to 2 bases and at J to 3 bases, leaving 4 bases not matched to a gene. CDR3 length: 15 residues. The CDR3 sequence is CASSFGTGDYNEQFF. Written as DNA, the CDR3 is TGTGCCAGCAGCTTCGGGACAGGAGACTACAATGAGCAGTTCTTC.

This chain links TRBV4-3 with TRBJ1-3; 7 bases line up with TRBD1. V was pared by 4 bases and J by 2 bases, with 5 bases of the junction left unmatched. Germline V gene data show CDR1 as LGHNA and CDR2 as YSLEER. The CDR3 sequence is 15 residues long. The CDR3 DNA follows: TGCGCCAGCAGCCCTGCCACAGGGGCTGGAAACACCATATATTTT. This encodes CASSPATGAGNTIYF.

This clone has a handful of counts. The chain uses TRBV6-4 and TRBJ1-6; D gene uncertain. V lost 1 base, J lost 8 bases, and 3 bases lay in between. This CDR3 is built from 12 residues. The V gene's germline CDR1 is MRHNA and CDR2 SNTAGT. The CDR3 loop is CASSDLDSPLHF. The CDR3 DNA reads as TGTGCCAGCAGTGACTTGGATTCACCCCTCCACTTT.